This TCR beta chain was captured by sequencing in a study of cytomegalovirus exposure and HLA in healthy donors. V lost 6 bases to trimming and J lost 2 bases, with 11 bases between them. This CDR3 region has 13 residues. CDR1 and CDR2 (germline): MDHEN, SYDVKM. Findings and caveats of the study: For most TCR sequences rarity was the rule, although some public TCRs occurred in many donors.

13 Jbeta primers and 60 Vbeta primers were used for the PCR. Sequencing used immunoSEQ multiplex PCR; TCRdb keeps in-frame clones, though not all of them. The data contain some 130,000 clones, roughly three quarters of them singletons. Remarks on this clone: No antigen is known for it.

V usage is TRBV28 and J usage is TRBJ2-7; no clear D. Sequences were obtained from PBMCs. The clonotype was recovered from a man aged 25 to 45 in good health and CMV-seronegative. CDR3 residues: CASSLQITYEQYF. The CDR3 DNA sequence: TGTGCCAGCAGCCTTCAGATTACCTACGAGCAGTACTTC.